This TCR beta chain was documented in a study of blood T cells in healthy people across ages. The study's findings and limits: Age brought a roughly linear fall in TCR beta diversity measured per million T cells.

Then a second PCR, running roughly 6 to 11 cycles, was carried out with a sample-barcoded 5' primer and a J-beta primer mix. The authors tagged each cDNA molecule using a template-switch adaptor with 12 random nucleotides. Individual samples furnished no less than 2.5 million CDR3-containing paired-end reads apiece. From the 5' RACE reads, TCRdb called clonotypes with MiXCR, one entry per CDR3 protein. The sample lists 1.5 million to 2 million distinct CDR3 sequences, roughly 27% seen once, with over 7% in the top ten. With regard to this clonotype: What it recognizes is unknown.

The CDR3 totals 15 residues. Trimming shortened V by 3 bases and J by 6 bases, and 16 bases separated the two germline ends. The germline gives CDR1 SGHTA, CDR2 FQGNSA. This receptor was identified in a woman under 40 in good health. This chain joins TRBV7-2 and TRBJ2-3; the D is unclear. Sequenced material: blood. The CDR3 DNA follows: TGTGCCAGCAGCTTTAAATCAGTAACCCTTGATACGCAGTATTTT. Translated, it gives CASSFKSVTLDTQYF.